Below, 20 T cell receptor beta chains from the same sample are listed, as sequenced in a study of blood T cell repertoires in COVID-19. Produced via immunoSEQ multiplex PCR; TCRdb's table is partial and in-frame only. The repertoire has fewer than 600,000 clones, 89% of them found once; the top ten carry roughly 0.92%. Material: peripheral blood. These receptors all stem from a man between 18 and 35 years old with COVID-19, enrolled during active disease.

This clone was counted once. The genes are TRBV29-1 and TRBJ2-1; 7 nucleotides align to TRBD1. The CDR3 has 14 residues. V was pared by 4 bases and J by 4 bases, with 7 bases of the junction left unmatched. In germline, CDR1 is SQVTM, CDR2 ANQGSEA. The CDR3 DNA follows: TGCAGCGTTGCGGGCAGGGGGATGTACAATGAGCAGTTCTTC. Translating it yields CSVAGRGMYNEQFF.

The chain combines TRBV6-5 with TRBJ2-6; TRBD2 is a possible D gene (6 bases). The V end was cut by 10 bases, the J end by 3 bases, with 16 bases between. The CDR3 is 15 amino acids. Looked up from germline, CDR1 is MNHEY and CDR2 is SVGAGI. Written as DNA, the CDR3 is TGTGCCACCGGGACTCCCTTCTATGGGGCCAACGTCCTGACTTTC. Amino acid sequence: CATGTPFYGANVLTF.

The J gene is TRBJ2-7, the V gene TRBV2; D gene uncertain. Germline loops: CDR1 SNHLY, CDR2 FYNNEI. Trimming took off 7 bases at V and 3 bases at J, with 10 bases between the two ends. The CDR3 runs to 12 residues. The CDR3, as DNA: TGTGCCAGCACAGACTCCCGCTACGAGCAGTACTTC. It yields the protein CASTDSRYEQYF.

This clone was seen a handful of times. The chain combines TRBV3-1 (or the pseudogene TRBV3-2) with TRBJ1-1; possibly TRBD1 for D (5 bases). V lost 7 bases and J 0 bases, leaving 12 bases between the germline ends. From germline, CDR1 is LGHDT and CDR2 YNNKEL (reference sequence). The CDR3 spans 14 residues. CDR3 protein: CASMRDGMNTEAFF. The CDR3 DNA reads as TGTGCCAGCATGCGGGACGGGATGAACACTGAAGCTTTCTTT.

The CDR3 DNA follows: TGTGCCAGCTCACCAGACAGTCTAACCTACGAGCAGTACTTC. Translated, it gives CASSPDSLTYEQYF. The chain employs TRBV18 and TRBJ2-7; D perhaps matches TRBD1 (5 bases). CDR3 length equals 14 residues. Trimming took off 2 bases at V and 2 bases at J, with 10 bases between the two ends. CDR1 and CDR2 from the germline V gene are KGHSH and LQKENI.

The V call is TRBV2, the J call TRBJ2-7; TRBD1 is a possible D gene (6 bases). Germline V gene lookup returns CDR1 SNHLY and CDR2 FYNNEI. The CDR3 spans 11 residues. V gave up 6 bases and J gave up 6 bases, with 9 bases separating them. The CDR3 spells CASSDRFEQYF. CDR3 bases: TGTGCCAGCAGCGACAGGTTCGAGCAGTACTTC.

This clone was counted between two and nine times. The V call is TRBV5-1, the J call TRBJ1-3; D might be TRBD1 (6 bases). The V and J ends lost 0 bases and 0 bases respectively, with 10 bases between them. This CDR3 has 16 amino acids. The germline V gene encodes CDR1 SGHRS and CDR2 YFSETQ. The CDR3 reads CASSLAGGPSGNTIYF. For the CDR3, the DNA is TGCGCCAGCAGCTTGGCCGGGGGGCCCTCTGGAAACACCATATATTTT.

CDR3 sequence reads: CASSPGPYEQYF. As DNA, the CDR3 is TGTGCCAGCAGTCCAGGTCCCTACGAGCAGTACTTC. This chain uses TRBV12-3 or TRBV12-4 with TRBJ2-7; unclear D gene. The CDR3 covers 12 residues. V gave up 5 bases and J gave up 2 bases, with 7 bases separating them.

This chain uses TRBV7-9 with TRBJ2-5, with D possibly being TRBD1 (6 bases). Deletions cut 5 bases from V and 2 bases from J, with 18 bases between. The CDR3 length is 16 residues. The germline CDR1 and CDR2 sequences are SEHNR and FQNEAQ (reference sequence). The CDR3: CASSPGETGRQETQYF. In DNA, the CDR3 is TGTGCCAGCAGCCCAGGGGAGACGGGTCGTCAAGAGACCCAGTACTTC.

As to this clone: Other DNA sequences in this sample translate to the same CDR3. V and J are TRBV18 and TRBJ2-7; the match to TRBD1 covers 7 bases. The germline CDR1 and CDR2 sequences are KGHSH and LQKENI. The CDR3 has 12 amino acids. The V and J ends lost 6 bases and 5 bases, in that order; junction bases with no gene match: 4. In DNA form, the CDR3 reads TGTGCCAGCTCCCGTGACAGGGACGAGCAGTACTTC. It translates to CASSRDRDEQYF. Full variable domain (rest looked up from reference TRBV18 and TRBJ2-7): NAGVMQNPRHLVRRRGQEARLRCSPMKGHSHVYWYRQLPEEGLKFMVYLQKENIIDESGMPKERFSAEFPKEGPSILRIQQVVRGDSAAYFCASSRDRDEQYFGPGTRLTVT.

The chain combines TRBV19 with TRBJ2-3; tentatively, D is TRBD2 (5 bases). The CDR3 totals 15 residues. CDR1 and CDR2 from the germline V gene are LNHDA and SQIVND (reference sequence). V lost 5 bases, J lost 0 bases, and 12 bases lay in between. CDR3 amino acids: CASSSPPGSTDTQYF. CDR3 bases: TGTGCCAGTAGTTCCCCCCCGGGGAGCACAGATACGCAGTATTTT.

About this clone: At one boundary the junction diverges from the germline segment, which might be a read error. The chain combines TRBV2 with TRBJ2-5, with 9 bases lining up with TRBD2. This CDR3 has 18 amino acids. CDR1 is SNHLY and CDR2 is FYNNEI in the germline V gene. CDR3 in DNA: TGTGCCAGCAGCGAAGGGAGCGGGGGGCGCTTAAGCCAAGAGACCCAGTACTTC. It is translated as CASSEGSGGRLSQETQYF.

This chain joins TRBV7-3 and TRBJ1-4, with D uncertain. Trimming shortened V by 5 bases and J by 3 bases, and 7 bases separated the two germline ends. Looked up from germline, CDR1 is SGHTA and CDR2 is FQGTGA. The CDR3 runs 13 residues. CDR3 residues: CASSQEPNEKLFF. In DNA, the CDR3 is TGTGCCAGCAGCCAAGAGCCTAATGAAAAACTGTTTTTT.

This chain connects TRBV19 to TRBJ2-2; 8 positions match TRBD1. Trimming took 1 base from V and 5 from J; bases not matched to a gene: 6. Per the germline V gene, CDR1 is LNHDA and CDR2 is SQIVND (reference sequence). This CDR3 is 16 amino acids long. The CDR3 sequence: CASSIVYRGKTGELFF. The CDR3 bases are TGTGCCAGTAGTATAGTCTACAGGGGGAAGACCGGGGAGCTGTTTTTT.

The chain joins TRBV9 to TRBJ2-3, with D tentatively TRBD1 (6 bases). The CDR3 runs 16 residues. Per the germline V gene, CDR1 is SGDLS and CDR2 is YYNGEE. V was cut by 4 bases and J by 1 base, with 16 bases left in between. The CDR3 DNA follows: TGTGCCAGCAGCCCCCGACCCCGACAGGGCACAGATACGCAGTATTTT. Its protein is CASSPRPRQGTDTQYF.

The rearrangement links TRBV5-1 to TRBJ2-7; 13 bases map to TRBD2. This CDR3 is 17 amino acids long. Per germline, CDR1 SGHRS and CDR2 YFSETQ. J lost 2 bases, V lost 1 base, and 6 bases had no gene match. The CDR3 here is CASSLPRTSGGAYEQYF. The CDR3 DNA is TGCGCCAGCAGCTTGCCTAGGACTAGCGGGGGAGCCTACGAGCAGTACTTC.

The chain combines TRBV6-7 with TRBJ2-7; 12 nucleotides align to TRBD1. Being an ORF, TRBV6-7 has a function that is uncertain. CDR3 length equals 16 residues. V lost 2 bases and J lost 7; bases outside the gene matches: 9. For the CDR3, the DNA is TGTGCCAGCAGTTACCCCTCGGGACAGGGGGCGAAAGAGCAGTACTTC. It encodes CASSYPSGQGAKEQYF.

CDR3 residues: CASSLPDNYGKLFF. The CDR3 coding sequence is TGCGCCAGCAGCTTGCCCGACAATTATGGAAAACTGTTTTTT. The chain employs TRBV5-1 and TRBJ1-4; D is uncertain. The CDR3 contains 14 residues. V was clipped by 1 base and J by 10 bases, with 14 bases between them. CDR1 is SGHRS and CDR2 is YFSETQ in the germline V gene.

The V call is TRBV29-1, the J call TRBJ2-2; 8 bases fit TRBD1. J was trimmed by 1 base and V by 4 bases; bases with no gene match: 5. Germline loops: CDR1 SQVTM, CDR2 ANQGSEA. CDR3 length equals 15 residues. CDR3 loop: CSVGPRGQNTGELFF. As DNA, the CDR3 is TGCAGCGTTGGGCCCAGGGGGCAGAACACCGGGGAGCTGTTTTTT.

This clone has just a few counts. This chain connects TRBV27 to TRBJ1-6; D perhaps matches TRBD1 (5 bases). Germline assignment: CDR1 MNHEY and CDR2 SMNVEV (reference sequence). The CDR3 sequence is 17 residues long. Deletions cut 4 bases from V and 9 bases from J, with 22 bases between. The CDR3 bases are TGTGCCAGCAGTTACTTGAGGATCCAGGGTACAACTTCACCCCTCCACTTT. The encoded protein is CASSYLRIQGTTSPLHF.